Below are 18 T cell receptor beta chains sequenced from a single sample in a study of T cell clonality in common variable immunodeficiency. The protocol was immunoSEQ multiplex PCR, while the TCRdb copy is restricted to in-frame clones and leaves out a portion. In total the sample includes roughly 79,000 clones, none of them seen once. Sequencing was performed on peripheral blood mononuclear cells. All receptors come from a person aged 18 to 70 in good health.

This clone was counted ten times or more. The read stops 3 residues short of the end of the CDR3; the missing end is completed from the germline J gene. J is TRBJ2-1 and V is TRBV7-9, with a possible D match to TRBD2 (5 bases). V lost 6 bases, J lost 0 bases, and 9 bases lay in between. CDR3 size: 14 residues. The germline gives CDR1 SEHNR, CDR2 FQNEAQ (reference sequence). Partial CDR3 DNA: TGTGCCAGCAGAAGCGGTAGCTCCTACAATGAG. Its translation is CASRSGSSYNE. The whole CDR3 protein is CASRSGSSYNEQFF.

This clone was picked up many times. The read falls 3 residues short of the CDR3 end, and the missing part is taken from the germline J gene. V and J are TRBV12-3 or TRBV12-4 and TRBJ2-7, with 10 bases matching TRBD1. This CDR3 has 16 residues. J gave up 2 bases and V 4 bases, and 8 bases lay outside the gene matches. The part of the CDR3 DNA that was read is TGTGCCAGCAGTTCCCCGAAGACAGGGGGCGCCTACGAG. It codes for CASSSPKTGGAYE. The whole CDR3 is CASSSPKTGGAYEQYF.

This clone occurred many times. CDR3 residues: CSAPGPSETQYF. CDR3 DNA (partial): TGCAGTGCTCCGGGTCCTTCGGAGACC. The genes are TRBV20-1 and TRBJ2-5; D is undetermined. The CDR3 is cut off 3 residues early in the read; its end comes from the germline J gene. Germline CDR1 DFQATT, CDR2 SNEGSKA (reference sequence). This CDR3 contains 12 residues. The ends were cut back, 5 bases at V and 5 bases at J, with 12 bases in the middle.

This clone was detected ten times or more. The sequence runs out 3 residues before the end of the CDR3; the remainder is reconstructed from the germline J gene. The chain uses TRBV18 and TRBJ2-7; D uncertain. Germline-derived CDR1 and CDR2 are KGHSH and LQKENI. The V and J ends lost 1 base and 3 bases respectively, with 7 bases between them. The CDR3 runs to 13 residues. The CDR3 here is CASSPRRGYEQYF. The covered CDR3 bases are TGTGCCAGCTCACCACGGCGCGGCTACGAG.

In its sample, this clone was seen many times. Read data end 3 residues before the CDR3 end; the end is taken from the germline J gene. This chain links TRBV6-2 or TRBV6-3 with TRBJ1-2; TRBD1 might be the D (5 bases). V lost 0 bases and J lost 2, with 16 bases in between. There are 17 residues in the CDR3. Germline-derived CDR1 and CDR2 are MNHEY and SVGEGT. The CDR3 sequence: CASSYSTGEGRNYGYTF. The part of the CDR3 DNA that was read is TGTGCCAGCAGTTACTCAACCGGAGAGGGGAGGAACTATGGC.

This clone was counted at least ten times. The DNA ends 3 residues before the CDR3 does, and the rest of the CDR3 is filled in from the germline J gene. The genes are TRBV29-1 and TRBJ1-1, with D hard to call. V was trimmed by 0 bases and J by 1 base, leaving 3 bases between them. This CDR3 is built from 12 residues. Per the germline V gene, CDR1 is SQVTM and CDR2 is ANQGSEA. The sequenced part of the CDR3 DNA is TGCAGCGTTGAAGATCGGAACACTGAA. Amino acids: CSVEDRNTE. The full CDR3 protein reads CSVEDRNTEAFF.

The sample holds many counts of this clone. The read ends 3 residues shy of where the CDR3 ends; the end is completed using the germline J gene. This rearrangement joins TRBV19 to TRBJ2-4; TRBD2 matches 10 bases. Per the germline V gene, CDR1 is LNHDA and CDR2 is SQIVND (reference sequence). This CDR3 contains 16 residues. The V segment lost 10 bases and the J segment 8 bases; nucleotides outside the gene matches: 17. CDR3 DNA (partial): TGTGCCACCAATCAAGCGGGAGGGCCTGTTGCCCACATT. This translates into CATNQAGGPVAHI. The CDR3, in full, reads CATNQAGGPVAHIQYF.

This clone was recorded many times. The read terminates 3 residues ahead of where the CDR3 ends, so the germline J gene completes it. This sequence joins TRBV30 and TRBJ1-2; TRBD1 is a possible D gene (6 bases). The ends were cut back, 5 bases at V and 3 bases at J, with 16 bases in the middle. CDR1 is GTSNPN, CDR2 SVGIG, per germline (reference sequence). The CDR3 sequence is 14 residues long. CDR3 sequence reads: CAWRGDMKDYGYTF. The sequenced part of the CDR3 DNA is TGTGCCTGGCGGGGGGACATGAAGGACTATGGC.

This clone was seen at least ten times. The CDR3 end falls 3 residues outside the read, so it is completed with the germline J gene. This chain connects TRBV19 to TRBJ2-2, with TRBD1 identical over 7 bases. Trimming at V came to 5 bases and at J to 5 bases, leaving 11 bases not matched to a gene. The CDR3 totals 16 residues. CDR1 and CDR2 (germline): LNHDA, SQIVND (reference sequence). The CDR3 DNA, read in part, is TGTGCCAGTAGTTCCAACAGGGGTGGGTTGACCGGGGAG. This gives the protein CASSSNRGGLTGE. The entire CDR3 sequence reads CASSSNRGGLTGELFF.

The CDR3 loop reads CASSPSQVNQPQHF. Incomplete CDR3 DNA: TGTGCCAGCTCACCGAGTCAGGTCAATCAGCCC. The chain couples TRBV18 to TRBJ1-5; no reliable D call. The read stops 3 residues short of the end of the CDR3; the missing end is completed from the germline J gene. Germline V gene sequence: CDR1 KGHSH, CDR2 LQKENI. Trimming took 3 bases from V and 3 from J, leaving 9 bases between them. The CDR3 extends over 14 amino acids.

This clone was seen ten or more times. The CDR3 extends 3 residues past the end of the read, so its final part is completed from the germline J gene. This sequence joins TRBV5-1 and TRBJ1-1, with a weak D call TRBD1 (5 bases). Germline lookup yields CDR1 SGHRS and CDR2 YFSETQ. The CDR3 runs to 15 residues. V shed 4 bases and J shed 0 bases, with 13 bases lying between them. The part of the CDR3 DNA that was read is TGCGCCAGCAGCCGCGGTGAGACAGTGAACACTGAA. This codes for CASSRGETVNTE. The full CDR3 protein is CASSRGETVNTEAFF.

This clone has a count of ten or more. This chain's CDR3 is CASSFPGLAEETQYF. CDR3 DNA (partial): TGTGCCAGCAGCTTCCCGGGACTAGCGGAAGAGACC. V gene TRBV6-2 or TRBV6-3 combines with J gene TRBJ2-5; TRBD2 matches 11 bases. The read stops 3 residues short of the end of the CDR3; the missing end is completed from the germline J gene. Trimming removed 6 bases from V and 3 bases from J; junction bases left unmatched: 6. The CDR3 runs 15 residues. Germline V CDR1 and CDR2: MNHEY, SVGEGT.

This clone was seen many times. The read stops 3 residues short of the end of the CDR3; the missing end is completed from the germline J gene. The rearrangement joins TRBV10-1 to TRBJ2-2; TRBD1 agrees at 7 bases. Germline V gene sequence: CDR1 WNHNN, CDR2 SYGVQD (reference sequence). Germline trimming cut 7 bases from V and 7 bases from J; bases unmatched to any gene: 12. The CDR3 consists of 15 residues. CDR3 bases read: TGCGCCAGCACCCAGGACGCTCAGGGGGTCGGGGAG. Its protein is CASTQDAQGVGE. The CDR3 reads in full as CASTQDAQGVGELFF.

In this sample, this clone turned up a few times. The CDR3 goes on 3 residues after the read ends, and that part is filled in from the germline J gene. V and J are TRBV6-1 and TRBJ1-1; unclear D gene. Trimming shortened V by 3 bases and J by 3 bases, and 5 bases separated the two germline ends. CDR1 and CDR2 (germline): MNHNS, SASEGT. CDR3 length equals 12 residues. The covered CDR3 bases are TGTGCCAGCAGTGAGGCATACACTGAA. It is translated as CASSEAYTE. In full, the CDR3 is CASSEAYTEAFF.

At least ten counts were recorded for this clone. The CDR3 end lies 3 residues beyond the end of the read and is filled in from the germline J gene. This chain links TRBV29-1 with TRBJ2-5; possibly TRBD2 for D (5 bases). Trimming took 3 bases from V and 5 from J, leaving 13 bases between them. This CDR3 comprises 13 residues. The germline gives CDR1 SQVTM, CDR2 ANQGSEA. CDR3 sequence reads: CSVDASPGETQYF. The DNA read from the CDR3 is TGCAGCGTTGACGCGTCCCCGGGGGAGACC. Looking up the rest from reference TRBV29-1 and TRBJ2-5 gives the full variable domain: SAVISQKPSRDICQRGTSLTIQCQVDSQVTMMFWYRQQPGQSLTLIATANQGSEATYESGFVIDKFPISRPNLTFSTLTVSNMSPEDSSIYLCSVDASPGETQYFGPGTRLLVL.

This clone was observed many times. This CDR3 reads CSADTRDRNSPLHF. Incomplete CDR3 DNA: TGCAGTGCTGACACCCGGGACAGAAATTCACCC. V and J are TRBV20-1 and TRBJ1-6; 7 bases line up with TRBD1. Read sequence stops 3 residues before the CDR3 end, and the germline J gene provides the missing end. CDR1 DFQATT and CDR2 SNEGSKA come from the germline V gene (reference sequence). CDR3 length: 14 residues. Trimming at V came to 5 bases and at J to 7 bases, leaving 8 bases not matched to a gene.

Many counts were recorded for this clone. The read is 3 residues too short to cover the CDR3 end, so that end is filled in from the germline J gene. The chain employs TRBV7-9 and TRBJ1-1; D gene uncertain. Germline-derived CDR1 and CDR2 are SEHNR and FQNEAQ (reference sequence). This CDR3 is 12 amino acids long. The CDR3: CASSQVWQEAFF. The covered CDR3 bases are TGTGCCAGCAGCCAGGTGTGGCAAGAA.

This clone has just a few counts. The observed sequence ends 3 residues before the CDR3 terminus, with the missing tail filled in from the germline J gene. V is TRBV6-2 or TRBV6-3 and J is TRBJ1-1; D perhaps matches TRBD1 (5 bases). Germline lookup yields CDR1 MNHEY and CDR2 SVGEGT. This CDR3 has 13 residues. Trimming removed 1 base from V and 7 bases from J, with 10 bases in between. The CDR3 loop is CASSYLGVNEAFF. The sequenced CDR3 bases are TGTGCCAGCAGTTACTTAGGGGTGAATGAA.